This T cell receptor (beta chain) stems from a study of cytomegalovirus exposure and HLA in healthy donors. Study-wide results and caveats: Only CMV serostatus was available as immune exposure information. Altogether, 160 or so TCR beta chains were recorded as cytomegalovirus-associated.

Deletions cut 0 bases from V and 2 bases from J, with 8 bases between. The CDR3 totals 14 residues. Per the germline V gene, CDR1 is LNHDA and CDR2 is SQIVND (reference sequence). Primers included in the PCR were 60 Vbeta and 13 Jbeta primers. Repertoires were generated with immunoSEQ multiplex PCR, while TCRdb's copy carries only in-frame clones and drops some. The data show under 200,000 clones, with 77% seen just once and around 3% held by the top ten. Healthy bone marrow donors supplied every sample. Comments on this clone: Its target is not known.

Input material: PBMCs. The receptor's source is a middle-aged woman in good health and CMV-seropositive. J is TRBJ2-7 and V is TRBV19; a possible D gene is TRBD2 (5 bases). In DNA, the CDR3 is TGTGCCAGTAGTATAGAGAGGGATCCCTACGAGCAGTACTTC. Protein product: CASSIERDPYEQYF.